The present entry profiles one T cell receptor (beta chain) with its context. This entry belongs to a study of cytomegalovirus exposure and HLA in healthy donors. Study in general: A preliminary data release comprised tens of millions of unique TCRs obtained from HLA-typed donors.

The primer mix had 60 Vbeta and 13 Jbeta primers. Assay: immunoSEQ multiplex PCR; the TCRdb copy retains only in-frame clones and omits some. The table records some 100,000 clones, about 70% of them present only once. The CDR3 extends over 16 amino acids. Germline CDR1 is SGHRS and CDR2 is YFSETQ. The V and J ends lost 4 bases and 0 bases respectively, with 16 bases between them. This chain joins TRBV5-1 and TRBJ1-2; tentative D call: TRBD1 (5 bases). Sequenced sample: PBMCs. The sequence was collected from a woman in her forties in good health and CMV-seropositive. CDR3 protein: CASSPSGRDPNYGYTF. As DNA, the CDR3 is TGCGCCAGCAGCCCAAGCGGGCGGGACCCTAACTATGGCTACACCTTC.